This TCR beta chain came from a study of metastatic and nonmetastatic thyroid tumors. Findings of the study overall: For both blood and tumor, malignant thyroid tumors reportedly showed significantly higher TCR beta diversity than benign nodules did.

Each patient went into thyroid surgery without having received any treatment. As processed by the authors: A papillary thyroid cancer distant-metastasis classifier was built from CDR3 differences across clinicopathological groups. TCRdb re-called clones from the PCR reads using MiXCR. Clone size and V and J calls follow TCRdb, not the original study. Of 6,000 to 8,000 clones listed, roughly 29% are singletons. The CDR3 is 12 amino acids. Germline CDR1 and CDR2: SGHRS and YFSETQ. V lost 1 base and J lost 8, with 9 bases in between. Details on this clone: The antigen remains unidentified.

The receptor was isolated from a female donor with papillary thyroid cancer or a benign thyroid nodule (not recorded which). Some clones in this sample may be carry-over from other donors' samples. The sample comprised adjacent normal tissue. The chain has TRBV5-1 and TRBJ1-2, with D unclear. CDR3 in DNA: TGCGCCAGCAGCTTGCCGGACGGCGGCTACACCTTC. Translation: CASSLPDGGYTF.